The source of this T cell receptor (beta chain) is a study of blood T cell repertoires in COVID-19. Overall study context: Material from acute and convalescent COVID-19 was sourced from the United States, Italy and Spain.

Assay used: immunoSEQ multiplex PCR; TCRdb lists only in-frame clones, some missing. This repertoire shows some 90,000 clones, 82% found once; its top ten account for around 9.9%. This clone was recorded once. The V segment lost 4 bases and the J segment 6 bases; nucleotides outside the gene matches: 13. CDR3 length: 17 residues. Germline values: CDR1 SGHDT, CDR2 YYEEEE. The source of this sequence is a man in his 70s with active or convalescent COVID-19. This chain joins TRBV5-6 and TRBJ2-2, with TRBD2 identical over 9 bases. Sequenced material: peripheral blood. The CDR3 region has the DNA TGTGCCAGCAGCCGGGCCCGGGCGGGGGGGCCGCCCGGGGAGCTGTTTTTT. This translates into CASSRARAGGPPGELFF.